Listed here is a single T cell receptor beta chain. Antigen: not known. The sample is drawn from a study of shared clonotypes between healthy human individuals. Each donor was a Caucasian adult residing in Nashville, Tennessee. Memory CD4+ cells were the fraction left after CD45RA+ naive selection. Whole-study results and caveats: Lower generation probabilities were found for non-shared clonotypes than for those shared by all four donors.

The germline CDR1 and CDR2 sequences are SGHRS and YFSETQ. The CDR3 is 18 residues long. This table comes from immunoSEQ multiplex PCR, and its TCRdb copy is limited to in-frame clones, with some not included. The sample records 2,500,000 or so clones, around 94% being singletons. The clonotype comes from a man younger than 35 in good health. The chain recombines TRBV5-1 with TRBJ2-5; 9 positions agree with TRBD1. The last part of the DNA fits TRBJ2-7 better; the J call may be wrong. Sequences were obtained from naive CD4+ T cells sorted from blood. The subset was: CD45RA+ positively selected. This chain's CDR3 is CASSSRGRLDRGKGEQYF. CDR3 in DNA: TGCGCCAGCAGCTCCCGCGGAAGGCTGGACAGGGGTAAGGGCGAGCAGTACTTC.